This T cell receptor beta chain comes out of a study of T cell responses to AZD1222 COVID-19 vaccine. Study-wide results and limits: Researchers took repertoire samples only after the peak T cell response had come. Most donors were white British and more were female, and clonal diversity was possibly underestimated. Recipients of two AZD1222 doses showed rising Spike-specific TCR breadth and depth.

The method was immunoSEQ multiplex PCR; TCRdb's version includes in-frame clones alone and lacks a portion of them. The data show 98,000 or so clones, with less than 85% seen just once and approximately 14% held by the top ten. Germline lookup yields CDR1 MNHEY and CDR2 SMNVEV (reference sequence). Trimming removed 5 bases at V and 5 bases at J, with 9 bases between. There are 12 residues in the CDR3. Turning to this clone: Its antigen is as yet unknown.

Combined were second doses at about 4 or about 12 weeks. This receptor was identified in an adult who received the AZD1222 COVID-19 vaccine. The source was peripheral blood, collected 28 days after the second AZD1222 dose. V is TRBV27 and J is TRBJ1-2; D call uncertain. The CDR3 bases are TGTGCCAGCAGTCCCCGGGGTTATGGCTACACCTTC. This translates into CASSPRGYGYTF.